What follows is one TCR beta chain and its context. What it binds is not known. PCR primers comprised 60 Vbeta and 13 Jbeta primers. As processed by the authors: Roughly 10 million shared chains were among 65 million to 85 million unique TCR beta chains counted in a later analysis. Measured with immunoSEQ multiplex PCR; TCRdb has only the in-frame clones, and not every one. V and J calls and clone size come straight from that table; D and trimming were deduced from the DNA. The data show around 100,000 clones, over 60% seen once. Trimming stripped 0 bases from V and 0 bases from J, with 23 bases between. CDR1 is LGHNA, CDR2 YSLEER, per germline. This CDR3 comprises 21 residues. The sample originates from a study of cytomegalovirus exposure and HLA in healthy donors. General study findings and limits: Productive rates of about 87% or about 30% were seen for most TCR beta V segments in an earlier analysis. Later on, analysis showed that most CMV-associated TCR beta chains appeared to be HLA-restricted.

This TCR derives from a man aged 30 to 39 in good health and CMV-seropositive. The source material was PBMCs. V and J are TRBV4-3 and TRBJ1-4; D unresolved. The CDR3 is CASSQDYHVLEDSPTNEKLFF. The CDR3 DNA sequence: TGCGCCAGCAGCCAAGATTACCATGTTCTTGAGGATAGTCCAACTAATGAAAAACTGTTTTTT.